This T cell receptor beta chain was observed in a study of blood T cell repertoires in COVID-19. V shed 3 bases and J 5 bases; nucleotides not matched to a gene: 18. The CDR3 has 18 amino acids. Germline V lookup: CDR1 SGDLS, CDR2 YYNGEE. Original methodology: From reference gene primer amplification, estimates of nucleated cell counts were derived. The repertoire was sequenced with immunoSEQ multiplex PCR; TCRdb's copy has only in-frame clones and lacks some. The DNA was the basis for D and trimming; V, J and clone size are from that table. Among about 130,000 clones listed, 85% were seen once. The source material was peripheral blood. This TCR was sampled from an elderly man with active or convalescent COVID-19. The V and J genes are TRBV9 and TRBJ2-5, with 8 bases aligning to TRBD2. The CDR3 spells CASSAPRGRGAGGETQYF. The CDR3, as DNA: TGTGCCAGCAGCGCCCCCCGGGGGCGGGGGGCCGGCGGGGAGACCCAGTACTTC.